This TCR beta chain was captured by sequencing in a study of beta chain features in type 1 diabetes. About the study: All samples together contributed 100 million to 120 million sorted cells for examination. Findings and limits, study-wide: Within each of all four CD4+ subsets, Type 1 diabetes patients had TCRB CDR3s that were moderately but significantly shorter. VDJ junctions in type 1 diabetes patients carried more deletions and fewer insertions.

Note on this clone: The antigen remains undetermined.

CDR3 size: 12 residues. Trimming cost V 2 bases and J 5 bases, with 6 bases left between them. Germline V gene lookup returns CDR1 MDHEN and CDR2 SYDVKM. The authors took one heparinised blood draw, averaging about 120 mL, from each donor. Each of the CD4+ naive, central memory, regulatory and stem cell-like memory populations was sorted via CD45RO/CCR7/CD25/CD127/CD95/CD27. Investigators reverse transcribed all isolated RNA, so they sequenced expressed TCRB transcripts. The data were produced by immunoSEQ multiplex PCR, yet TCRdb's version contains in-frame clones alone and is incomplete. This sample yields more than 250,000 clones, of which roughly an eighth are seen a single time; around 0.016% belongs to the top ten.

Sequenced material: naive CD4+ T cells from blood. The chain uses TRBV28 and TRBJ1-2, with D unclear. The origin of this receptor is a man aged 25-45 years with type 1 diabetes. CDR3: CASSLVPYGYTF. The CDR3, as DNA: TGTGCCAGCAGTTTAGTTCCGTATGGCTACACCTTC.